This T cell receptor beta chain was recovered during a study of cytomegalovirus exposure and HLA in healthy donors. The PCR used 60 Vbeta and 13 Jbeta primers. The protocol was immunoSEQ multiplex PCR, while the TCRdb copy is restricted to in-frame clones and leaves out a portion. The sample lists 60,000 to 75,000 clones; around 78% were seen once. The material sequenced was PBMCs. This TCR was sampled from a man between 18 and 35 years old in good health and CMV-seropositive.

As DNA, the CDR3 is TGCGCCAGCAGCCTGACAGGTAGCGGGGAGCTGTTTTTT. Translated: CASSLTGSGELFF. The V call is TRBV5-1, the J call TRBJ2-2, with D possibly matching TRBD1 (6 bases). V lost 4 bases and J 7 bases, leaving 11 bases between the germline ends. CDR1 is SGHRS and CDR2 is YFSETQ in the germline V gene. The CDR3 contains 13 residues.